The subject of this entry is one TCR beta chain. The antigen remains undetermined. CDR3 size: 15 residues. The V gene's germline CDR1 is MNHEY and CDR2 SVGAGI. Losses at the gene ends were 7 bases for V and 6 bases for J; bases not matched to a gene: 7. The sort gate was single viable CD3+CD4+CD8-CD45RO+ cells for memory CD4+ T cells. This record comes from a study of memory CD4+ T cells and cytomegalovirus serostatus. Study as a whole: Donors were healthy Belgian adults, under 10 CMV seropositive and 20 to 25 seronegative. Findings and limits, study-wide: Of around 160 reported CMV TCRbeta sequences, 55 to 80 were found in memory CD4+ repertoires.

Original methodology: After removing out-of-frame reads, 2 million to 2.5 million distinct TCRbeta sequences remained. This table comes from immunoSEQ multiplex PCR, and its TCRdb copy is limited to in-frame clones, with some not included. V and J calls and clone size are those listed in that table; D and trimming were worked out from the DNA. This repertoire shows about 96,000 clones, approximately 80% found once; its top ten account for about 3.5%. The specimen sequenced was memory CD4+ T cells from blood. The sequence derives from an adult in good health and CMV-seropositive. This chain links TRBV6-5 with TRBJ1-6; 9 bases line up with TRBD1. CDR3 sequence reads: CASTRGTGINSPLHF. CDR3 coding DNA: TGTGCCAGCACCCGCGGGACAGGGATTAATTCACCCCTCCACTTT.